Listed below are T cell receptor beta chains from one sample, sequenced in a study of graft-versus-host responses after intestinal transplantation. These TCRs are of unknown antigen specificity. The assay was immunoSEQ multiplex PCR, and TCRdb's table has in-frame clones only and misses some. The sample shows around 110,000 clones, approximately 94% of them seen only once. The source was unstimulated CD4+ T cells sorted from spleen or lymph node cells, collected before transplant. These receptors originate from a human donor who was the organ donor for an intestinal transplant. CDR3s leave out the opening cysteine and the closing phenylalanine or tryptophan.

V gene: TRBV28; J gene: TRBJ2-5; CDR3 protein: ASSLPAGGQETQY
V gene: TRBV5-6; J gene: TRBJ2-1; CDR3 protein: ASSLGLAGDNEQF
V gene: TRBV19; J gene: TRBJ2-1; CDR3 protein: ASRGMDSRSYNEQF
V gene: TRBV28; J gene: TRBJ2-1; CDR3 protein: ASSSSGRAYNEQF
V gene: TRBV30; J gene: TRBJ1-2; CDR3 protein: AWSGHSAGGYT
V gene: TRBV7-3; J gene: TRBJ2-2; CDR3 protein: ASSLDGGNTGELF
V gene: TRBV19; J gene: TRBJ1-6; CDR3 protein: ASHWEGYSYNSPLH
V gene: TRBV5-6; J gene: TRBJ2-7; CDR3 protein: ASSVAGASYEQY
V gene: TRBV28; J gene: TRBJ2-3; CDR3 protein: ASSFLGTGGYADTQY
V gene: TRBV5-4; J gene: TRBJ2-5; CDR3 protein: ASSPSLEGPETQY
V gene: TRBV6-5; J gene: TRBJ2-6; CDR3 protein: ASSLPGANVLT
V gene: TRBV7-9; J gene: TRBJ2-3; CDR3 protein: ASSLGTSADTQY
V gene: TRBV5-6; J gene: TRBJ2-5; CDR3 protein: ASSWAQETQY
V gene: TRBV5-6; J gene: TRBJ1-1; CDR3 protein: ASSLTRNTEAF
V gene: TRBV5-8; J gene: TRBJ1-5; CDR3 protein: ASSFHRFDQPQH
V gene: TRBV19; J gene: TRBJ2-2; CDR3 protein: ASSRRANTGELF
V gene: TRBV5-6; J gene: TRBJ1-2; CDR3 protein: ASSWEYSGHGYT
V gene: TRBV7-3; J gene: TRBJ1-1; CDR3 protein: ASSFDWNTEAF
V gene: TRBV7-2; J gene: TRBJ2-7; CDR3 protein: ASSLRGGISYEQY
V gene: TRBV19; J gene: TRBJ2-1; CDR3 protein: ASSLQPWDRSSYNEQF
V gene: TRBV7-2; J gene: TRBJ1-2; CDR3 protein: ASSLVGWAADNGYT
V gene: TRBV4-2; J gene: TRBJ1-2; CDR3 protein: ASSQERGRGGYT
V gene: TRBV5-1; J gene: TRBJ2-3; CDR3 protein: ASSLGQATDTQY
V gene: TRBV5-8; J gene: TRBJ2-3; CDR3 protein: ASSFDSSGSLQRRTDTQY
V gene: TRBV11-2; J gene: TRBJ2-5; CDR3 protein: ASSLSGEETQY
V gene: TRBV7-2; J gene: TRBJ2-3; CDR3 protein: ASSLWAGDTQY
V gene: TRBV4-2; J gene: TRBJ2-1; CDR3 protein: ASSQEADSYNEQF
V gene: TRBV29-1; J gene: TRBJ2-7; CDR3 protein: SGLDDRSMNYEQY
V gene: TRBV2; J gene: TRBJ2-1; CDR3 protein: ASTSGLGEQF
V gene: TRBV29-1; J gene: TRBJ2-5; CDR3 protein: SAAVAGEETQY
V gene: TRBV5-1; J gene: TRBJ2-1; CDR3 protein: ASSLESSSYNEQF
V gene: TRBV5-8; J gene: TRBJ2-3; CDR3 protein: ASSYRGNTDTQY
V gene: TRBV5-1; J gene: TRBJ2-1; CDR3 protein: ASSLGQGARNEQF
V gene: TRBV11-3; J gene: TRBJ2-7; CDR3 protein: ASSLHSSYEQY
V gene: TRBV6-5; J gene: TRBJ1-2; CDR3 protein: ASSEGIAGGYT
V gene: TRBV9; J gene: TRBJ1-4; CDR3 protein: ASSEGTGEGEKLF
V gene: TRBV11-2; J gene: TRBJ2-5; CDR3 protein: AGSLGDRDQETQY
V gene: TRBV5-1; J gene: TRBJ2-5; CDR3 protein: ASSLDSVQETQY
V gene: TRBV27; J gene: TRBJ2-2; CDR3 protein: ASSVRGGTGELF
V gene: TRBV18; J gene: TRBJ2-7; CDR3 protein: ASSQLTPPYEQY
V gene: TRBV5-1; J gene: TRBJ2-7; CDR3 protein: ASSLGDRAYEQY
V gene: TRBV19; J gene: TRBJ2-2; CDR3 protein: ASRRDTGELF
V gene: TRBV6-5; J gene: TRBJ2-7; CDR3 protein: ASSGRGLHNYEQY
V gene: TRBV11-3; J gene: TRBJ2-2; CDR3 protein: ASSRSAGGELF
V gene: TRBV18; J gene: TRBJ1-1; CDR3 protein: ASLRTNTEAF
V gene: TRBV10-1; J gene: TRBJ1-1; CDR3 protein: ASSEPWPRNTEAF
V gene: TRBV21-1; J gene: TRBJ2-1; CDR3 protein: ASSPSTSGRVSYNEQF
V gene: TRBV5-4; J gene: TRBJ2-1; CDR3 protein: ASSLRRGVGDEQF
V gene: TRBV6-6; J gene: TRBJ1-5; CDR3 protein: ASGPGGFHQPQH
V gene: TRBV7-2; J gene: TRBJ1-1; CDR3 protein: ASSSSIFMNTEAF
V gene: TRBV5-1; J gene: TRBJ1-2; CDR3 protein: ASSLLGLYGYT
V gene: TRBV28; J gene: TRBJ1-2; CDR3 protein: ASSSGPNYGYT
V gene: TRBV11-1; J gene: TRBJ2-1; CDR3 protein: ASSFRSGSFSNEQF
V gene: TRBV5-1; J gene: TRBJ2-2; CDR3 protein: ASSLPSGDGTGELF
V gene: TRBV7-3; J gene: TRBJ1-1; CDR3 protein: ASSLGQNTEAF
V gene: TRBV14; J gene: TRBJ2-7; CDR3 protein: ASSQLAGGIDYEQY
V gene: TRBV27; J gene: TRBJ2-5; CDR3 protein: ASSLTGTSGQETQY
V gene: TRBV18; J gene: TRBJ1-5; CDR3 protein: ASTGNQPQH
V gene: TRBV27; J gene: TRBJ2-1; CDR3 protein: ASSMLGLAGKQSVNEQF
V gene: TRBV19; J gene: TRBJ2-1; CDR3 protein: ASRARVGVLAGGHEQF